This is a list of T cell receptor beta chains from one sample in a study of PD-L1 blockade in urothelial cancer. The repertoire was sequenced with immunoSEQ multiplex PCR; TCRdb's copy has only in-frame clones and lacks some. The table records 38,000 or so clones, around 88% of them present only once. Specimen: PBMCs, collected around atezolizumab (anti-PD-L1) treatment. These receptors were obtained from a man between 60 and 75 years old with urothelial cancer. Each CDR3 is given with its conserved first and last residue. A D gene is named only where the DNA matches it firmly. A clone size is listed for some rows: how often the clone was seen (once, few, many), or a class if it is expanded.

TRBD1	TRBV10-3	TRBJ2-5	.	CAISEMTGYQETQYF	TGTGCCATCAGTGAGATGACAGGGTACCAAGAGACCCAGTACTTC
TRBD1	TRBV9	TRBJ2-7	.	CASSVGDSPSYEQYF	TGTGCCAGCAGCGTCGGGGACAGTCCCTCCTACGAGCAGTACTTC
TRBD1	TRBV5-1	TRBJ2-3	.	CASRGTAILTDTQYF	TGCGCCAGCAGGGGGACAGCAATTCTCACAGATACGCAGTATTTT
.	TRBV28	TRBJ1-2	few	CASSFPTGTGYGYTF	TGTGCCAGCAGTTTCCCGACAGGAACTGGCTATGGCTACACCTTC
.	TRBV7-2	TRBJ2-5	.	CASSFGEGTQYF	TGTGCCAGCAGCTTCGGAGAAGGGACCCAGTACTTC
.	TRBV7-9	TRBJ2-5	.	CASSFPDSYQETQYF	TGTGCCAGCAGCTTCCCTGACAGCTACCAAGAGACCCAGTACTTC
.	TRBV6-1	TRBJ1-1	.	CASSWGQNTEAFF	TGTGCCAGCAGTTGGGGACAGAACACTGAAGCTTTCTTT
TRBD2	TRBV27	TRBJ2-1	.	CASSPGTSGRVDEQFF	TGTGCCAGCAGTCCCGGGACTAGCGGGAGAGTCGATGAGCAGTTCTTC
.	TRBV28	TRBJ2-7	.	CASSQIRWEQYF	TGTGCCAGCAGCCAAATCCGGTGGGAGCAGTACTTC
TRBD2	TRBV10-3	TRBJ2-3	.	CAISESGSNPDTQYF	TGTGCCATCAGTGAGAGCGGGAGTAACCCAGATACGCAGTATTTT
TRBD2	TRBV9	TRBJ2-5	.	CASSPPSGGPGGTQYF	TGTGCCAGCAGCCCCCCTAGCGGGGGGCCGGGAGGGACCCAGTACTTC
.	TRBV12-2	TRBJ2-5	.	CASRSSFMGLQETQYF	TGTGCAAGTCGCAGCTCTTTTATGGGACTACAAGAGACCCAGTACTTC
.	TRBV28	TRBJ2-1	.	CASSLPLGEGYNEQFF	TGTGCCAGCAGTCTCCCTTTGGGAGAGGGCTACAATGAGCAGTTCTTC
TRBD1	TRBV5-6	TRBJ1-6	.	CASSVLQGLSYNSPLHF	TGTGCCAGCAGCGTACTACAGGGGCTCTCCTATAATTCACCCCTCCACTTT
.	TRBV7-9	TRBJ1-1	.	CASSLTGNTEAFF	TGTGCCAGCAGCTTAACAGGGAACACTGAAGCTTTCTTT
TRBD1	TRBV5-4	TRBJ2-5	.	CASSLDGTGRGETQYF	TGTGCCAGCAGCTTGGATGGGACAGGTCGGGGAGAGACCCAGTACTTC
TRBD1	TRBV2	TRBJ2-3	.	CASSGQGATQYF	TGTGCCAGCAGTGGGCAGGGGGCAACGCAGTATTTT
TRBD2	TRBV18	TRBJ2-2	.	CASSPRLAGASNTGELFF	TGTGCCAGCTCACCGAGACTAGCGGGGGCCTCGAACACCGGGGAGCTGTTTTTT
.	TRBV5-1	TRBJ2-2	.	CASSLAGGRDTGELFF	TGCGCCAGCAGCTTGGCCGGAGGGAGAGACACCGGGGAGCTGTTTTTT
.	TRBV25-1	TRBJ2-2	.	CASSESDTGELFF	TGTGCCAGCAGTGAATCCGACACCGGGGAGCTGTTTTTT
.	TRBV29-1	TRBJ1-2	.	CSAVPLSWTEVYGYTF	TGCAGCGCCGTCCCCCTCTCCTGGACAGAAGTCTATGGCTACACCTTC
TRBD2	TRBV4-1	TRBJ2-3	.	CASTLKSSGVDTDTQYF	TGCGCCAGCACCCTAAAATCTAGCGGGGTCGACACAGATACGCAGTATTTT
TRBD1	TRBV28	TRBJ1-1	.	CASSDRGQNTEAFF	TGTGCCAGCAGTGACAGGGGGCAGAACACTGAAGCTTTCTTT
.	TRBV4-1	TRBJ2-1	.	CASSPVVAKGGNEQFF	TGCGCCAGCAGCCCCGTTGTGGCCAAGGGAGGCAATGAGCAGTTCTTC
TRBD1	TRBV5-1	TRBJ2-7	.	CASSLARTGAYEQYF	TGCGCCAGCAGTTTAGCCCGGACAGGGGCCTACGAGCAGTACTTC
.	TRBV28	TRBJ2-7	.	CASSLATVPYEQYF	TGTGCCAGCAGCCTCGCGACTGTTCCCTACGAGCAGTACTTC
.	TRBV5-4	TRBJ2-2	.	CASSFGVQNTGELFF	TGTGCCAGCAGCTTCGGGGTGCAGAACACCGGGGAGCTGTTTTTT
TRBD2	TRBV7-2	TRBJ2-7	.	CASSLTSGSAGAQYF	TGTGCCAGCAGCTTGACTAGCGGGAGTGCGGGGGCGCAGTACTTC
TRBD1	TRBV29-1	TRBJ1-2	.	CSVEKTGGANYGYTF	TGCAGCGTTGAAAAGACAGGGGGAGCTAACTATGGCTACACCTTC
.	TRBV28	TRBJ2-7	.	CASLGSPLYEQYF	TGTGCCAGCTTAGGGAGTCCCCTATACGAGCAGTACTTC
.	TRBV7-9	TRBJ2-5	.	CASSLRGFETQYF	TGTGCCAGCAGCTTAAGAGGGTTTGAGACCCAGTACTTC
.	TRBV15	TRBJ1-2	.	CATSSRTGRVYGYTF	TGTGCCACCAGCTCCCGAACAGGGAGGGTCTATGGCTACACCTTC
TRBD1	TRBV5-1	TRBJ2-3	few	CASSSGTGGRDTQYF	TGCGCCAGCAGCTCAGGCACAGGGGGAAGAGATACGCAGTATTTT
TRBD2	TRBV19	TRBJ2-2	.	CASSIPRGVPGELFF	TGTGCCAGTAGTATCCCCCGGGGGGTCCCCGGGGAGCTGTTTTTT
.	TRBV2	TRBJ1-5	few	CASRRHLAPDQPQHF	TGTGCCAGCAGAAGACACCTCGCTCCGGATCAGCCCCAGCATTTT
.	TRBV2	TRBJ2-6	many	CASTEGFSGANVLTF	TGTGCCAGCACCGAGGGCTTCTCTGGGGCCAACGTCCTGACTTTC
TRBD2	TRBV4-1	TRBJ2-1	.	CASRPGTNNEQFF	TGCGCCAGCAGGCCCGGGACTAACAATGAGCAGTTCTTC
TRBD1	TRBV7-9	TRBJ1-2	few	CASSTGQGDYGYTF	TGTGCCAGCAGCACCGGACAGGGGGACTATGGCTACACCTTC
TRBD2	TRBV10-2	TRBJ2-3	once	CAGSGLAGGDTQYF	TGCGCCGGCTCAGGACTAGCGGGAGGAGATACGCAGTATTTT
.	TRBV10-3	TRBJ2-2	.	CAISESGRGQNTGELFF	TGTGCCATCAGTGAGTCCGGGAGGGGGCAAAACACCGGGGAGCTGTTTTTT
TRBD1	TRBV11-2	TRBJ1-2	.	CASSFGTGNGYTF	TGTGCCAGCAGCTTTGGGACAGGAAATGGCTACACCTTC
.	TRBV28	TRBJ1-2	.	CASSQVPSGYTF	TGTGCCAGCAGTCAGGTCCCCTCTGGCTACACCTTC
TRBD1	TRBV6-5	TRBJ2-7	.	CASSPGTGGSYEQYF	TGTGCCAGCAGCCCCGGGACAGGGGGCTCCTACGAGCAGTACTTC